The TCR beta chain described here comes from a study of cytomegalovirus exposure and HLA in healthy donors. Study overall: Earlier work reported 110 million or so unique TCR beta sequences from some 170 million T cells. Study findings and constraints: Cytomegalovirus status was reportedly diagnosed by the classifier with high specificity and sensitivity. Within a later analysis, the majority of CMV-associated TCR beta chains appeared HLA-restricted.

The PCR employed 60 Vbeta primers together with 13 Jbeta primers. Assay used: immunoSEQ multiplex PCR; TCRdb lists only in-frame clones, some missing. This table holds approximately 110,000 clones, 73% found once. For this clone: The antigen is not known.

Trimming removed 3 bases from V and 5 bases from J, with 16 bases in between. The V gene's germline CDR1 is GTSNPN and CDR2 SVGIG (reference sequence). CDR3 length: 15 amino acids. Each donor's status was that of a healthy bone marrow donor. Sequences were obtained from PBMCs. This sequence originates from a man between 60 and 75 years old in good health and CMV-seropositive. This sequence joins TRBV30 and TRBJ1-4; no firm D call. The chain's CDR3 is CAWSHHQRRNEKLFF. CDR3 DNA: TGTGCCTGGAGCCACCATCAGAGGAGGAATGAAAAACTGTTTTTT.